These 19 T cell receptor beta chains were sequenced from one sample in a study of memory CD4+ T cells and cytomegalovirus serostatus. Single viable CD3+CD4+CD8-CD45RO+ cells were sorted as the memory CD4+ T cells. This table comes from immunoSEQ multiplex PCR, and its TCRdb copy is limited to in-frame clones, with some not included. This repertoire shows tens of thousands of clones, roughly four fifths found once; its top ten account for around 0.77%. The sample taken for sequencing was memory CD4+ T cells from blood. The receptor set was obtained from an adult in good health and CMV-seronegative.

The chain combines TRBV7-9 with TRBJ2-5, with D perhaps assigned TRBD1 or TRBD2 (5 bases each). CDR3 length: 12 amino acids. V was pared by 5 bases and J by 4 bases, with 8 bases between. Germline CDR1 reads SEHNR; CDR2 reads FQNEAQ (reference sequence). The CDR3 sequence is CASSLGTETQYF. The CDR3 coding sequence is TGTGCCAGCAGCCTTGGGACAGAGACCCAGTACTTC.

V and J are TRBV9 and TRBJ2-3; D is possibly TRBD1 or TRBD2 (6 bases each). From germline, CDR1 is SGDLS and CDR2 YYNGEE. V shed 9 bases and J shed 0 bases, with 17 bases lying between them. This CDR3 region has 15 residues. The DNA of the CDR3 is TGTGCCACAAATAGGAGGGGGGAGAGCACAGATACGCAGTATTTT. Encoded protein: CATNRRGESTDTQYF. Full variable domain (outside the CDR3, taken from reference TRBV9 and TRBJ2-3): DSGVTQTPKHLITATGQRVTLRCSPRSGDLSVYWYQQSLDQGLQFLIQYYNGEERAKGNILERFSAQQFPDLHSELNLSSLELGDSALYFCATNRRGESTDTQYFGPGTRLTVL.

The chain employs TRBV7-9 and TRBJ1-2, with D unclear. The CDR3 spans 18 residues. V was clipped by 5 bases and J by 4 bases, with 26 bases between them. In germline, CDR1 is SEHNR, CDR2 FQNEAQ (reference sequence). Here the CDR3 reads CASSAYTLLAARLYGYTF. CDR3 bases: TGTGCCAGCAGCGCATACACTCTGCTGGCAGCCCGTCTCTATGGCTACACCTTC.

This clone came up a few times. The J gene is TRBJ2-2, the V gene TRBV5-1; 7 bases align to TRBD1. CDR3 length equals 17 residues. V lost 1 base to trimming and J lost 4 bases; unmatched junction nucleotides: 10. CDR1 is SGHRS and CDR2 is YFSETQ in the germline V gene. In DNA, the CDR3 is TGCGCCAGCAGCTTGAAGTTCGACAGGGTCTTCACCGGGGAGCTGTTTTTT. Protein product: CASSLKFDRVFTGELFF.

Remarks on this clone: The identical CDR3 is also encoded by other nucleotide sequences in the sample. The rearrangement joins TRBV30 to TRBJ1-3, with D unclear. This CDR3 spans 13 amino acids. The V and J ends lost 5 bases and 0 bases respectively, with 8 bases between them. Germline assignment: CDR1 GTSNPN and CDR2 SVGIG (reference sequence). CDR3 sequence reads: CAWATDSGNTIYF. CDR3 bases: TGTGCCTGGGCTACGGACTCTGGAAACACCATATATTTT.

The chain links TRBV6-5 to TRBJ1-5, with 8 bases matching TRBD1. Trimming took 6 bases from V and 3 from J; bases not matched to a gene: 4. Germline lookup yields CDR1 MNHEY and CDR2 SVGAGI. The CDR3 is 14 amino acids. CDR3 residues: CASRPGQDNQPQHF. The CDR3 DNA follows: TGTGCCAGCAGGCCGGGACAGGACAATCAGCCCCAGCATTTT.

The sample holds a few counts of this clone. V usage is TRBV7-9 and J usage is TRBJ1-2; D unresolved. Deletions cut 6 bases from V and 0 bases from J, with 17 bases between. This CDR3 is 16 amino acids long. Germline values: CDR1 SEHNR, CDR2 FQNEAQ (reference sequence). For the CDR3, the DNA is TGTGCCAGCAGTCAAACACGGAAGAGCTCTAACTATGGCTACACCTTC. It is translated as CASSQTRKSSNYGYTF.

Here the CDR3 reads CATSRDLLDGELFF. CDR3 DNA sequence: TGTGCCACCAGCAGAGATCTGTTGGACGGGGAGCTGTTTTTT. The chain employs TRBV15 and TRBJ2-2; D is unclear. The V end was cut by 0 bases, the J end by 7 bases, with 9 bases between. CDR3 size: 14 residues. CDR1 and CDR2 (germline): LNHNV, YYDKDF (reference sequence).

The chain couples TRBV4-1 to TRBJ1-3; no definite D call. The germline gives CDR1 MGHRA, CDR2 YSYEKL. The CDR3 has 16 residues. Trimming shortened V by 0 bases and J by 0 bases, and 9 bases separated the two germline ends. The CDR3 region is CASSQESSLSGNTIYF. The CDR3 DNA reads TGCGCCAGCAGCCAAGAAAGTAGCCTCTCTGGAAACACCATATATTTT.

On this clone: One end of the junction fails to match germline, which may point to a read error. The chain uses TRBV5-1 and TRBJ2-7, with D unresolved. This CDR3 is built from 12 residues. The germline gives CDR1 SGHRS, CDR2 YFSETQ. CDR3 residues: CASSLESSEQYF. The CDR3 DNA reads TGCGCCAGCAGCTTGGAGTCCTCCGAGCAGTACTTC.

The rearrangement joins TRBV13 to TRBJ2-3; D is possibly TRBD2 (5 bases). Trimming took off 5 bases at V and 0 bases at J, with 12 bases between the two ends. The CDR3 has 15 amino acids. Germline values: CDR1 PRHDT, CDR2 FYEKMQ (reference sequence). The CDR3 protein is CASSGGFGSTDTQYF. The CDR3 DNA reads TGTGCCAGCAGCGGAGGTTTTGGTAGCACAGATACGCAGTATTTT. The full variable domain, rest sourced from reference TRBV13 and TRBJ2-3, is AAGVIQSPRHLIKEKRETATLKCYPIPRHDTVYWYQQGPGQDPQFLISFYEKMQSDKGSIPDRFSAQQFSDYHSELNMSSLELGDSALYFCASSGGFGSTDTQYFGPGTRLTVL.

This clone occurred a few times. J is TRBJ2-1 and V is TRBV19; D remains unclear. The germline gives CDR1 LNHDA, CDR2 SQIVND (reference sequence). The CDR3 is 15 amino acids. V was shortened by 4 bases and J by 1 base, with 11 bases between the two germline ends. The chain's CDR3 is CASSTTSTSYNEQFF. The DNA for the CDR3 is TGTGCCAGTAGTACCACCTCGACGTCCTACAATGAGCAGTTCTTC.

A single count supports this clone. The chain joins TRBV7-2 to TRBJ2-2, with TRBD2 matching over 7 bases. V was clipped by 1 base and J by 7 bases; unmatched bases: 12. The CDR3 is 17 amino acids. The germline CDR1 and CDR2 sequences are SGHTA and FQGNSA. The CDR3 protein is CASSLGPTAGEGGELFF. The CDR3 nucleotides read TGTGCCAGCAGCTTAGGTCCTACGGCGGGGGAGGGCGGGGAGCTGTTTTTT.

The chain has TRBV11-2 and TRBJ1-2; D gene unclear. The CDR3 loop spans 14 amino acids. The ends were cut back, 4 bases at V and 6 bases at J, with 15 bases in the middle. Germline CDR1 and CDR2: SGHAT and FQNNGV. CDR3 amino acids: CASSSRLRLDGYTF. The DNA of the CDR3 is TGTGCCAGCAGCTCCCGTTTAAGGCTGGATGGCTACACCTTC.

This sequence joins TRBV2 and TRBJ1-1, with D tentatively TRBD1 (5 bases). V gave up 5 bases and J gave up 1 base, with 11 bases separating them. The germline V gene has CDR1 SNHLY and CDR2 FYNNEI. The CDR3 consists of 14 residues. CDR3 in DNA: TGTGCCAGCAGTTCTTTGACAGCGAACACTGAAGCTTTCTTT. It yields the protein CASSSLTANTEAFF.

This chain joins TRBV11-2 and TRBJ2-3, with D maybe TRBD1 (5 bases). The CDR3 is 15 residues long. The V gene's germline CDR1 is SGHAT and CDR2 FQNNGV. V gave up 4 bases and J gave up 0 bases, with 11 bases separating them. DNA of the CDR3: TGTGCCAGCAGCTCGCTGGGGCTCAGCACAGATACGCAGTATTTT. Residues: CASSSLGLSTDTQYF.

This sequence joins TRBV30 and TRBJ2-5; D call uncertain. Trimming removed 0 bases at V and 5 bases at J, with 7 bases between. This CDR3 has 12 residues. Germline V gene sequence: CDR1 GTSNPN, CDR2 SVGIG (reference sequence). Here the CDR3 DNA reads TGTGCCTGGAGTGTACGCCGGGAGACCCAGTACTTC. Translating it yields CAWSVRRETQYF.

The rearrangement joins TRBV7-9 to TRBJ2-7; 9 bases align to TRBD2. V lost 1 base, J lost 4 bases, and 8 bases stayed unmatched. The CDR3 totals 16 residues. Germline V gives CDR1 SEHNR, CDR2 FQNEAQ (reference sequence). The CDR3 here is CASSLVLSGGAYEQYF. In DNA form, the CDR3 reads TGTGCCAGCAGCTTAGTCCTTAGCGGGGGCGCTTACGAGCAGTACTTC.

The chain uses TRBV5-1 and TRBJ2-5, with a weak D call TRBD2 (5 bases). Trimming stripped 6 bases from V and 4 bases from J, with 16 bases between. Germline V gene data show CDR1 as SGHRS and CDR2 as YFSETQ. The CDR3 is 14 amino acids. For the CDR3, the DNA is TGCGCCAGCACTCCTCGCGGGCAGGCAGAGACCCAGTACTTC. As protein: CASTPRGQAETQYF.